This TCR beta chain was recorded in a study of T cells after yellow fever vaccination. In its sample, this clonotype was seen many times. A process of 5'RACE template switching, which added a universal primer site and UMIs, was used to make TCR cDNA. TCRdb reprocessed the 5' RACE reads via MiXCR and lists one record per CDR3 protein. Among over 110,000 distinct CDR3 sequences, over 7% were seen once, and the ten largest hold under 0.95%. The CDR3 spans 12 residues. In germline, CDR1 is KGHDR, CDR2 SFDVKD. V was clipped by 5 bases and J by 6 bases, with 9 bases between them. This sequence originates from a man aged 30-40 years who received the YFV17D yellow fever vaccine. Material: CD4+ T cells sorted from PBMCs, obtained 5 days after the yellow fever booster vaccination. The chain couples TRBV24-1 to TRBJ2-5; TRBD2 is a possible D gene (6 bases). In nucleotides, the CDR3 is TGTGCCACCAGTGTTGCGGGAAAGACCCAGTACTTC. Residues: CATSVAGKTQYF.